A selection of T cell receptor beta chains follows, all from one sample in a study of blood T cell repertoires in COVID-19. The assay was immunoSEQ multiplex PCR, and TCRdb's table has in-frame clones only and misses some. Here the sample spans approximately 160,000 clones, over 85% being singletons. Input material: peripheral blood. The receptors shown here come from a woman in her sixties with COVID-19, enrolled during active disease. CDR3s include the opening cysteine and the closing phenylalanine or tryptophan. D genes are given only for firm matches. Not all rows give a size; the values are once, few, many and, for expanded clones, a class.

J: TRBJ2-7
size: -
V: TRBV27
D: -
CDR3: CASSPDWMGAWEQYF
DNA: TGTGCCAGCAGTCCGGACTGGATGGGGGCTTGGGAGCAGTACTTC

J: TRBJ1-2
size: -
V: TRBV29-1
D: TRBD1
CDR3: CSVRRDSANYGYTF
DNA: TGCAGCGTTCGCCGGGACAGCGCTAACTATGGCTACACCTTC

J: TRBJ1-5
size: -
V: TRBV5-1
D: -
CDR3: CASSLTGRLNQPQHF
DNA: TGCGCCAGCAGCTTAACAGGCCGACTTAATCAGCCCCAGCATTTT

J: TRBJ1-4
size: -
V: TRBV6-5
D: TRBD1
CDR3: CASSYSGTGDEKLFF
DNA: TGTGCCAGCAGTTACTCGGGGACAGGGGATGAAAAACTGTTTTTT

J: TRBJ1-4
size: few
V: TRBV11-2
D: TRBD1
CDR3: CASSQTGFNEKLFF
DNA: TGTGCCAGCAGCCAGACAGGGTTTAATGAAAAACTGTTTTTT

J: TRBJ1-1
size: -
V: TRBV19
D: -
CDR3: CASSHRVSQITNTEAFF
DNA: TGTGCCAGTAGCCACAGGGTCTCGCAGATCACGAACACTGAAGCTTTCTTT

J: TRBJ1-5
size: -
V: TRBV6-5
D: -
CDR3: CASSYSTNSNQPQHF
DNA: TGTGCCAGCAGTTACTCGACAAATAGCAATCAGCCCCAGCATTTT

J: TRBJ1-2
size: few
V: TRBV18
D: -
CDR3: CASSPRAGYGYTF
DNA: TGTGCCAGCTCACCCCGCGCCGGCTATGGCTACACCTTC

J: TRBJ2-1
size: -
V: TRBV4-2
D: -
CDR3: CASSQVGGLNEQFF
DNA: TGTGCCAGCAGCCAAGTCGGAGGGCTCAATGAGCAGTTCTTC

J: TRBJ2-1
size: few
V: TRBV7-2
D: TRBD2
CDR3: CASSLDSGGSYNEQFF
DNA: TGTGCCAGCAGCTTAGACTCGGGGGGCTCCTACAATGAGCAGTTCTTC

J: TRBJ2-7
size: -
V: TRBV5-1
D: TRBD1
CDR3: CASYRDREYEQYF
DNA: TGCGCCAGCTATAGGGACAGGGAGTACGAGCAGTACTTC

J: TRBJ2-7
size: -
V: TRBV3-1/TRBV3-2
D: -
CDR3: CASSQGGHEQYF
DNA: TGTGCCAGCAGCCAAGGGGGGCACGAGCAGTACTTC

J: TRBJ1-1
size: -
V: TRBV5-4
D: -
CDR3: CASSLGQVTMNTEAFF
DNA: TGTGCCAGCAGCTTGGGACAGGTAACGATGAACACTGAAGCTTTCTTT

J: TRBJ2-2
size: -
V: TRBV7-2
D: TRBD2
CDR3: CASSLVLAGSNGELFF
DNA: TGTGCCAGCAGCTTAGTACTAGCGGGGTCGAACGGGGAGCTGTTTTTT

J: TRBJ1-4
size: -
V: TRBV5-1
D: -
CDR3: CASSEGATNEKLFF
DNA: TGCGCCAGCAGTGAGGGAGCAACTAATGAAAAACTGTTTTTT

J: TRBJ1-1
size: -
V: TRBV19
D: TRBD1
CDR3: CASSIAGQGRGTEAFF
DNA: TGTGCCAGTAGTATAGCGGGACAGGGAAGGGGCACTGAAGCTTTCTTT

J: TRBJ1-5
size: -
V: TRBV19
D: TRBD1
CDR3: CASSPRGRDQPQHF
DNA: TGTGCCAGTAGTCCCAGGGGGCGCGATCAGCCCCAGCATTTT

J: TRBJ2-7
size: -
V: TRBV9
D: -
CDR3: CASSTQRRGYYEQYF
DNA: TGTGCCAGCAGCACCCAACGCCGGGGTTACTACGAGCAGTACTTC

J: TRBJ1-1
size: -
V: TRBV6-5
D: -
CDR3: CASRVATGLTEAFF
DNA: TGTGCCAGCAGGGTGGCTACAGGGTTGACTGAAGCTTTCTTT

J: TRBJ1-1
size: few
V: TRBV2
D: -
CDR3: CASSEARQGEAFF
DNA: TGTGCCAGCAGTGAAGCGAGGCAGGGAGAAGCTTTCTTT

J: TRBJ2-1
size: -
V: TRBV7-2
D: TRBD2
CDR3: CASILTSGGYNEQFF
DNA: TGTGCCAGCATTCTAACTAGCGGGGGGTACAATGAGCAGTTCTTC

J: TRBJ1-6
size: few
V: TRBV7-2
D: -
CDR3: CASSPKAGGGNSPLHF
DNA: TGTGCCAGCAGCCCCAAAGCCGGGGGTGGTAATTCACCCCTCCACTTT

J: TRBJ2-1
size: -
V: TRBV27
D: -
CDR3: CASSRPTEGGEQFF
DNA: TGTGCCAGCAGTCGCCCGACGGAGGGCGGTGAGCAGTTCTTC

J: TRBJ2-7
size: -
V: TRBV3-1/TRBV3-2
D: TRBD2
CDR3: CASSLGTSGGYEQYF
DNA: TGTGCCAGCAGCCTTGGGACTAGCGGGGGTTACGAGCAGTACTTC

J: TRBJ2-7
size: -
V: TRBV19
D: -
CDR3: CASNTNLQGGEQYF
DNA: TGTGCCAGTAACACCAACCTACAGGGTGGCGAGCAGTACTTC

J: TRBJ1-2
size: -
V: TRBV5-6
D: -
CDR3: CASSLFRDYGYTF
DNA: TGTGCCAGCAGCTTGTTCAGGGACTATGGCTACACCTTC

J: TRBJ2-7
size: -
V: TRBV6-5
D: TRBD1
CDR3: CASSDGQGPHEQYF
DNA: TGTGCCAGCAGCGACGGACAGGGCCCCCACGAGCAGTACTTC

J: TRBJ2-2
size: -
V: TRBV10-3
D: -
CDR3: CAISRGGQNTGELFF
DNA: TGTGCCATCAGTAGGGGGGGACAGAACACCGGGGAGCTGTTTTTT

J: TRBJ1-3
size: -
V: TRBV30
D: -
CDR3: CAWSVGRYSGNTIYF
DNA: TGTGCCTGGAGTGTTGGCAGGTACTCTGGAAACACCATATATTTT

J: TRBJ1-4
size: -
V: TRBV25-1
D: -
CDR3: CASSEVFGVRKEKLFF
DNA: TGTGCCAGCAGTGAGGTCTTCGGAGTCCGAAAGGAAAAACTGTTTTTT

J: TRBJ2-1
size: once
V: TRBV6-5
D: TRBD1
CDR3: CASSRTGRNEQFF
DNA: TGTGCCAGTTCGAGGACAGGGAGGAATGAGCAGTTCTTC

J: TRBJ2-7
size: -
V: TRBV16
D: -
CDR3: CASSPVEGLGRYEQYF
DNA: TGTGCCAGCAGCCCCGTAGAAGGGTTGGGGCGCTACGAGCAGTACTTC

J: TRBJ1-5
size: -
V: TRBV11-3
D: -
CDR3: CASSLDREDQPQHF
DNA: TGTGCCAGCAGCTTAGACAGGGAGGATCAGCCCCAGCATTTT

J: TRBJ2-3
size: -
V: TRBV10-3
D: TRBD2
CDR3: CAISVSGGSTDTQYF
DNA: TGTGCCATCAGTGTTTCGGGGGGTTCCACAGATACGCAGTATTTT

J: TRBJ1-4
size: -
V: TRBV27
D: -
CDR3: CASSKDSNEKLFF
DNA: TGTGCCAGCAGTAAAGACAGTAATGAAAAACTGTTTTTT

J: TRBJ2-7
size: -
V: TRBV6-2/TRBV6-3
D: -
CDR3: CASSYESFTLSPSSYEQYF
DNA: TGTGCCAGCAGTTACGAGTCCTTTACTTTGAGCCCGAGCTCCTACGAGCAGTACTTC

J: TRBJ1-2
size: -
V: TRBV6-6
D: -
CDR3: CASRRREGGANGYTF
DNA: TGTGCCAGCAGAAGGCGAGAGGGGGGGGCGAATGGCTACACCTTC

J: TRBJ2-1
size: -
V: TRBV6-1
D: TRBD1
CDR3: CASSENPTGFNEQFF
DNA: TGTGCCAGCAGTGAAAACCCGACAGGGTTTAATGAGCAGTTCTTC

J: TRBJ2-7
size: -
V: TRBV7-2
D: -
CDR3: CASSALRGGAKKTYEQYF
DNA: TGTGCCAGCAGCGCCTTACGAGGTGGTGCGAAAAAAACCTACGAGCAGTACTTC

J: TRBJ2-7
size: few
V: TRBV5-4
D: TRBD1
CDR3: CASSLVGQGANEQYF
DNA: TGTGCCAGCAGCTTGGTGGGACAGGGGGCTAACGAGCAGTACTTC

J: TRBJ1-2
size: -
V: TRBV30
D: -
CDR3: CACPGGGRGYTF
DNA: TGTGCCTGCCCCGGGGGGGGCCGGGGCTACACCTTC

J: TRBJ1-2
size: -
V: TRBV5-1
D: TRBD1
CDR3: CASSRGTGGSYGYTF
DNA: TGCGCCAGCAGTAGGGGAACAGGGGGTAGCTATGGCTACACCTTC

J: TRBJ1-4
size: -
V: TRBV5-1
D: -
CDR3: CASSAETSGKLFF
DNA: TGCGCCAGCAGCGCTGAGACCTCAGGCAAACTGTTTTTT

J: TRBJ1-6
size: -
V: TRBV18
D: -
CDR3: CASSPTGQSYNSPLHF
DNA: TGTGCCAGCTCACCCACTGGACAGTCCTATAATTCACCCCTCCACTTT

J: TRBJ1-5
size: -
V: TRBV25-1
D: -
CDR3: CASSDSGDPGNQPQHF
DNA: TGTGCCAGCAGTGATTCAGGGGATCCGGGCAATCAGCCCCAGCATTTT

J: TRBJ1-2
size: once
V: TRBV2
D: TRBD1
CDR3: CASLDRGRLYGYTF
DNA: TGTGCCAGCTTGGACAGGGGTCGCCTCTATGGCTACACCTTC

J: TRBJ2-7
size: -
V: TRBV6-5
D: -
CDR3: CASTLDRTYEQYF
DNA: TGTGCCAGCACCCTAGACAGGACCTACGAGCAGTACTTC

J: TRBJ1-2
size: -
V: TRBV5-1
D: TRBD1
CDR3: CASRGQPNNYGYTF
DNA: TGCGCCAGCAGGGGACAGCCGAATAACTATGGCTACACCTTC

J: TRBJ2-3
size: -
V: TRBV30
D: TRBD1
CDR3: CAWSAGQGRSDTQYF
DNA: TGTGCCTGGAGCGCGGGACAGGGGAGGTCAGATACGCAGTATTTT

J: TRBJ2-3
size: -
V: TRBV2
D: -
CDR3: CASTLRGGGTDTQYF
DNA: TGTGCCAGCACTCTGCGAGGCGGAGGCACAGATACGCAGTATTTT

J: TRBJ1-4
size: -
V: TRBV2
D: -
CDR3: CASETGGNEKLFF
DNA: TGTGCCAGCGAGACAGGAGGTAATGAAAAACTGTTTTTT

J: TRBJ2-4
size: -
V: TRBV3-1/TRBV3-2
D: -
CDR3: CASSLLRGPELAKNIQYF
DNA: TGTGCCAGCAGCCTTCTGCGGGGCCCAGAACTAGCCAAAAACATTCAGTACTTC

J: TRBJ1-2
size: -
V: TRBV10-3
D: TRBD1
CDR3: CAISGGTGSNYGYTF
DNA: TGTGCCATCAGTGGGGGGACAGGGTCTAACTATGGCTACACCTTC

J: TRBJ1-1
size: -
V: TRBV9
D: TRBD1
CDR3: CASSPRQGAFAEAFF
DNA: TGTGCCAGCAGCCCCCGACAGGGGGCCTTTGCTGAAGCTTTCTTT

J: TRBJ1-2
size: once
V: TRBV19
D: -
CDR3: CASSIGLNGYTF
DNA: TGTGCCAGTAGTATAGGTCTTAATGGCTACACCTTC

J: TRBJ1-1
size: -
V: TRBV5-4
D: -
CDR3: CAPFPSGSTEAFF
DNA: TGTGCCCCGTTTCCATCAGGGTCTACTGAAGCTTTCTTT